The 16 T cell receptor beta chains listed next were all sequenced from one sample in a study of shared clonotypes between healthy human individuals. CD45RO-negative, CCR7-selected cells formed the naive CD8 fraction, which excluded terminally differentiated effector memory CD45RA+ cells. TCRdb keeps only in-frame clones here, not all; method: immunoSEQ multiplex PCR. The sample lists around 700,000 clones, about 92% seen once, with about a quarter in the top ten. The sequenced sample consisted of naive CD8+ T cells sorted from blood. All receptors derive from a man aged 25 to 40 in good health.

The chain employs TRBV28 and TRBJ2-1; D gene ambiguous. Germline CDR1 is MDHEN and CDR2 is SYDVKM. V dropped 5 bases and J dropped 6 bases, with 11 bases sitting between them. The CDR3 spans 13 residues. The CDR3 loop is CASSPPQVNEQFF. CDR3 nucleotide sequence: TGTGCCAGCAGTCCCCCCCAGGTCAATGAGCAGTTCTTC.

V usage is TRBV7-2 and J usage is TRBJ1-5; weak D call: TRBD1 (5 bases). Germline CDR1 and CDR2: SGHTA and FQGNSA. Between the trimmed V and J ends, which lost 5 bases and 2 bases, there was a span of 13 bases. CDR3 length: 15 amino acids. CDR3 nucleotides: TGTGCCAGCAGCGGGGGACTGGGTGGCAATCAGCCCCAGCATTTT. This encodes CASSGGLGGNQPQHF.

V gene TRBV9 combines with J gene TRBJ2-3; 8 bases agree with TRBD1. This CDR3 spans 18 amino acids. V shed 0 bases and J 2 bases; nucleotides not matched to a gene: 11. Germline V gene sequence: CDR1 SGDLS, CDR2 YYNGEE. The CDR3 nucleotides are TGTGCCAGCAGCGTAGGAGTCAGGGGGCAAGGGGACACAGATACGCAGTATTTT. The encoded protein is CASSVGVRGQGDTDTQYF.

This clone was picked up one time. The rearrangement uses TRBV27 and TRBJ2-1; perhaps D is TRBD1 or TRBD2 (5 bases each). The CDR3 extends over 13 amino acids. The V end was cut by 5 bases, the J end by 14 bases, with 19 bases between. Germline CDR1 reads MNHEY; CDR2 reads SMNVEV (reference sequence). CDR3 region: CASSLTYGDVKFF. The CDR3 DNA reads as TGTGCCAGCAGTCTTACGTATGGGGACGTGAAGTTCTTC.

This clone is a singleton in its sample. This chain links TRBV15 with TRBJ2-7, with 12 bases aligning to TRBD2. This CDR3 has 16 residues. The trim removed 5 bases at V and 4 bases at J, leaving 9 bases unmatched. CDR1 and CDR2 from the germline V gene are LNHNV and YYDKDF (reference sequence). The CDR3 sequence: CATSRGDGTSGYEQYF. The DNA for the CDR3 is TGTGCCACCAGCCGAGGGGACGGGACTAGCGGGTACGAGCAGTACTTC.

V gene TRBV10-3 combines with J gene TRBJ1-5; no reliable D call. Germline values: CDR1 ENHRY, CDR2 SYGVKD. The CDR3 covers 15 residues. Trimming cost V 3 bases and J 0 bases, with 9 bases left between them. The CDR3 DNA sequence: TGTGCCATCAGTGATGGTCAATCTAGCAATCAGCCCCAGCATTTT. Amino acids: CAISDGQSSNQPQHF.

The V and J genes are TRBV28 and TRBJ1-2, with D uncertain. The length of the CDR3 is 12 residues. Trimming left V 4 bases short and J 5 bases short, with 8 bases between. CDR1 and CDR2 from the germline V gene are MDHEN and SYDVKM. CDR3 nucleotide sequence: TGTGCCAGCAGTTGGGCCGAGTATGGCTACACCTTC. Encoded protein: CASSWAEYGYTF.

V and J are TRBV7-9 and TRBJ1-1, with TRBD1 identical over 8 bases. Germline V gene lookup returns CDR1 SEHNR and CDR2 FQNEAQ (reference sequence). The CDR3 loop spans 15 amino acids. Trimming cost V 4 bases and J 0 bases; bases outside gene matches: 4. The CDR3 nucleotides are TGTGCCAGCAGCTCCCGGACAGGGATGAACACTGAAGCTTTCTTT. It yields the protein CASSSRTGMNTEAFF.

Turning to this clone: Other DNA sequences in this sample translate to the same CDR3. In nucleotides, the CDR3 is TGTGCCTGGAGTGAAAATGGATGGACTGAAGCTTTCTTT. Translated, it gives CAWSENGWTEAFF. The rearrangement uses TRBV30 and TRBJ1-1; D remains unclear. CDR3 length: 13 amino acids. Per germline, CDR1 GTSNPN and CDR2 SVGIG (reference sequence). V shed 1 base and J shed 5 bases, with 11 bases lying between them.

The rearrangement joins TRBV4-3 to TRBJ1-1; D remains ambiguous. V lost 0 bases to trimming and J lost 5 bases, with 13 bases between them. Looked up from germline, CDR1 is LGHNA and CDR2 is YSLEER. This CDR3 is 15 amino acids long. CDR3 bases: TGCGCCAGCAGCCAAGACGGATTAGGGAGGACTGAAGCTTTCTTT. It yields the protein CASSQDGLGRTEAFF.

CDR3 in DNA: TGCGCCAGCAGCTCAACCGACGGCAACTATGGCTACACCTTC. Its translation is CASSSTDGNYGYTF. V and J are TRBV5-1 and TRBJ1-2; D is uncertain. Trimming took off 3 bases at V and 2 bases at J, with 11 bases between the two ends. The CDR3 is 14 amino acids. Per germline, CDR1 SGHRS and CDR2 YFSETQ. Drawing the rest from reference TRBV5-1 and TRBJ1-2, the complete variable domain is KAGVTQTPRYLIKTRGQQVTLSCSPISGHRSVSWYQQTPGQGLQFLFEYFSETQRNKGNFPGRFSGRQFSNSRSEMNVSTLELGDSALYLCASSSTDGNYGYTFGSGTRLTVV.

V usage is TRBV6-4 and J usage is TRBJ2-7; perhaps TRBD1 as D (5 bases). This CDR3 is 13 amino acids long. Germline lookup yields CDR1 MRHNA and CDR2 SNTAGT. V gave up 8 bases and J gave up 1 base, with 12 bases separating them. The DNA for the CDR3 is TGTGCCAGCGACAGAAGAGGTTCCTACGAGCAGTACTTC. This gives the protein CASDRRGSYEQYF.

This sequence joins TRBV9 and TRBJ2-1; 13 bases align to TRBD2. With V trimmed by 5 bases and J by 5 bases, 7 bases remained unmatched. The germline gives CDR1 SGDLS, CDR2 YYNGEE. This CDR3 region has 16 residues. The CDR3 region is CASSPFGLAGDNEQFF. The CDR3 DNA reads TGTGCCAGCAGTCCATTCGGACTAGCGGGAGACAATGAGCAGTTCTTC. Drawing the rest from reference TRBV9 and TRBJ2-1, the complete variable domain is DSGVTQTPKHLITATGQRVTLRCSPRSGDLSVYWYQQSLDQGLQFLIQYYNGEERAKGNILERFSAQQFPDLHSELNLSSLELGDSALYFCASSPFGLAGDNEQFFGPGTRLTVL.

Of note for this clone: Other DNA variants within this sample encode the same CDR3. The CDR3 loop is CASSSRDRITDTQYF. DNA of the CDR3: TGTGCCAGCAGTTCCCGGGACAGAATCACAGATACGCAGTATTTT. The J gene is TRBJ2-3, the V gene TRBV27, with 7 nucleotides matching TRBD1. CDR3 length: 15 residues. The germline V gene encodes CDR1 MNHEY and CDR2 SMNVEV (reference sequence). Unmatched junction bases numbered 6, after V lost 4 bases and J lost 2 bases.

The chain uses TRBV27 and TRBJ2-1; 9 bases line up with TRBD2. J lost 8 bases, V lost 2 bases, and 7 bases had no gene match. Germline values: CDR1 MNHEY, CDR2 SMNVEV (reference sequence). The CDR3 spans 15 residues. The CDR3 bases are TGTGCCAGCAGTTTAAGGGCGGGAGGGCCACATGAGCAGTTCTTC. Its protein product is CASSLRAGGPHEQFF.

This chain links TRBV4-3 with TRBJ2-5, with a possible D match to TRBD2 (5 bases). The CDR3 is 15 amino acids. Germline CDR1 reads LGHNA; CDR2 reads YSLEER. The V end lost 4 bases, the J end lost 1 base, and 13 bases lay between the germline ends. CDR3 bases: TGCGCCAGCAGCCGCATGAGGGCTATCCAAGAGACCCAGTACTTC. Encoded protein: CASSRMRAIQETQYF.